This TCR beta chain was observed in a study of shared clonotypes between healthy human individuals. Comments on this clone: The antigen is not known.

Sequencing was performed with immunoSEQ multiplex PCR; in TCRdb, only in-frame clones are kept and a portion is missing. The sample gives more than 1,200,000 clones, less than 99% of which show up once; approximately 0.4% is in the top ten. General observations from the study: Rarefaction curves obtained for sorted subsets showed sequencing incomplete despite large depth. Sharing across several donors was seen in approximately 5.2% of naive CD4 clonotypes.

Trimming shortened V by 3 bases and J by 6 bases, and 14 bases separated the two germline ends. The CDR3 consists of 14 residues. Germline loops: CDR1 MNHEY, CDR2 SMNVEV (reference sequence). Sequencing was done on a sample of naive CD4+ T cells sorted from blood. As for subset: CD45RA+ positively selected. The rearrangement uses TRBV27 and TRBJ1-2, with TRBD1 as a possible D gene (5 bases). The sequence was collected from a man aged 30 to 39 in good health. In DNA, the CDR3 is TGTGCCAGCAGTTTTCGTAGGGGCACGGATGGCTACACCTTC. This encodes CASSFRRGTDGYTF.